Listed below are T cell receptor beta chains from one sample, sequenced in a study of blood T cell repertoires in COVID-19. Data came from immunoSEQ multiplex PCR; TCRdb stores just in-frame clones and leaves some out. This sample has roughly 360,000 clones, with around nine tenths found just once. Sequencing input: PBMCs or T cells enriched from blood (not recorded which). These receptors all stem from a woman in her 30s with acute COVID-19. CDR3s include the opening cysteine and the closing phenylalanine or tryptophan.

J	V	CDR3
TRBJ1-2	TRBV7-2	CASSYDRNYGYTF
TRBJ2-5	TRBV6-2/TRBV6-3	CASSYSGQAKTQYF
TRBJ2-7	TRBV5-1	CASSLVQEHEQYF
TRBJ2-3	TRBV25-1	CASSDGLAGVDTQYF
TRBJ1-1	TRBV5-1	CASSFGTEAFF
TRBJ1-2	TRBV30	CAWSVFYGYTF
TRBJ1-1	TRBV7-9	CASSGQGDTEAFF
TRBJ1-5	TRBV7-7	CASSPLHF
TRBJ1-4	TRBV11-2	CASSMGTGINQKLFF
TRBJ2-6	TRBV25-1	CASSRDTGVPGANVLTF
TRBJ2-7	TRBV29-1	CSAQGQGYEQYF
TRBJ2-7	TRBV2	CASSEEGVEFYEQYF
TRBJ2-7	TRBV7-7	CASSPNSGGYEQYF
TRBJ2-7	TRBV24-1	CATSDPGQGTDEQYF
TRBJ1-4	TRBV2	CASSSGTGGAPNEKLFF
TRBJ1-5	TRBV7-2	CASSKDSFNQPQHF
TRBJ1-6	TRBV19	CASSSRDRYSPLHF
TRBJ2-5	TRBV6-5	CASKRLAGGGETQYF
TRBJ1-6	TRBV6-5	CASDRSYNSPLHF
TRBJ1-3	TRBV5-1	CASSLAGTAGTIYF
TRBJ1-4	TRBV7-9	CASAFWRGFNEKLFF
TRBJ2-2	TRBV24-1	CATSDFGLAGGTGELFF
TRBJ1-4	TRBV21-1	CASSARHIIRGQFWEKLFF
TRBJ1-1	TRBV25-1	CASSWVGGGSAFF
TRBJ1-6	TRBV21-1	CASSKPPMDLSPLHF
TRBJ1-2	TRBV18	CASSPQGPRPSNYGYTF
TRBJ2-1	TRBV18	CASSPGQTYNEQFF